This T cell receptor (beta chain) was recorded in a study of blood T cells in healthy people across ages. Broader study findings: Long-lived donors carried more naive CD4+ cells and greater diversity than aged donors. Diversity was estimated from one million T cells, and these estimates were considered underestimates.

Germline values: CDR1 MNHEY, CDR2 SMNVEV (reference sequence). CDR3 size: 13 residues. V lost 4 bases and J 6 bases, leaving 11 bases between the germline ends. Primed by a sample-barcoded 5' primer and a J-beta primer mix, a second PCR proceeded for about 7 to 12 cycles. Each single sample gave us at least 3 million CDR3-containing paired-end reads. A single record per CDR3 protein comes from TCRdb applying MiXCR to the 5' RACE reads. The sample yields some 700,000 distinct CDR3 sequences, about 42% seen once. Isolation of PBMCs gave at least 7 million cells per sample. About this clonotype itself: Its antigen is undetermined.

The chain is built from TRBV27 and TRBJ2-3, with D unclear. The sequence was obtained from a woman aged 55-75 years in good health. The sequenced sample was blood. Here the CDR3 reads CASSYWNADTQYF. DNA for the CDR3: TGTGCCAGCAGTTACTGGAATGCGGATACGCAGTATTTT.